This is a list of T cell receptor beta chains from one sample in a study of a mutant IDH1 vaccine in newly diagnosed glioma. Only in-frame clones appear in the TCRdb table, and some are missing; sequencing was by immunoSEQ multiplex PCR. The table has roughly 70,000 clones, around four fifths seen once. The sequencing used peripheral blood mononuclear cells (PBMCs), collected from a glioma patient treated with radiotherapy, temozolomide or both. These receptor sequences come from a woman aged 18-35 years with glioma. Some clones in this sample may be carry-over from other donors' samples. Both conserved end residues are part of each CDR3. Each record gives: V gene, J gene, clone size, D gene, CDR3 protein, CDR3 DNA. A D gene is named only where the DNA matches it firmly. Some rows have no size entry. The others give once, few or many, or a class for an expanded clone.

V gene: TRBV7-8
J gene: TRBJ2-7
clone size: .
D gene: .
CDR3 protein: CASSSLPRQASSYEQYF
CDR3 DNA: TGTGCCAGCAGCTCTCTCCCCAGACAGGCCAGCTCCTACGAGCAGTACTTC

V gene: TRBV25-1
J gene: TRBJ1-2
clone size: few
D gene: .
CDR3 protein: CASSESRSSGYGYTF
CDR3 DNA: TGTGCCAGCAGTGAAAGTAGATCGAGTGGCTATGGCTACACCTTC

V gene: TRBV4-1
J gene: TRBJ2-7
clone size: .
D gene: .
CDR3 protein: CASSQNVGNSYEQYF
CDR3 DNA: TGCGCCAGCAGCCAAAACGTAGGGAACTCCTACGAGCAGTACTTC

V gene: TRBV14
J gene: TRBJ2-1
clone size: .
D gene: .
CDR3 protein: CASSQDWWNPYNEQFF
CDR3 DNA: TGTGCCAGCAGCCAAGATTGGTGGAACCCCTACAATGAGCAGTTCTTC

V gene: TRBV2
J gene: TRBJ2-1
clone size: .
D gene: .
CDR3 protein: CASSQRANEQFF
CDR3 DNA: TGTGCCAGCAGTCAAAGGGCCAATGAGCAGTTCTTC

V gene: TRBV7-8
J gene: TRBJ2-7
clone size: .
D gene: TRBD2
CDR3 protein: CASSLVLAGVTYEQYF
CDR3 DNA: TGTGCCAGCAGCTTAGTTCTAGCGGGAGTGACCTACGAGCAGTACTTC

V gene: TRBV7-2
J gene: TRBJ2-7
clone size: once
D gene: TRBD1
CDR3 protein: CASSRTGTEQYF
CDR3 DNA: TGTGCCAGCAGCCGGACAGGGACCGAGCAGTACTTC

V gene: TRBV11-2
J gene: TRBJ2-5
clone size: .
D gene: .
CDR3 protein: CASSMGRLQETQYF
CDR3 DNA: TGTGCCAGCAGCATGGGACGGCTCCAAGAGACCCAGTACTTC

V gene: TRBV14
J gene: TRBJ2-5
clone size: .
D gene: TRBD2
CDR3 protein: CASSQAWAGGRETQYF
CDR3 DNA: TGTGCCAGCAGCCAAGCGTGGGCGGGAGGTCGGGAGACCCAGTACTTC

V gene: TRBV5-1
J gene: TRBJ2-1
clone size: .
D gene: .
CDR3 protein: CASSLDRFEQFF
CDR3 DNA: TGCGCCAGCAGCTTGGACAGATTTGAGCAGTTCTTC